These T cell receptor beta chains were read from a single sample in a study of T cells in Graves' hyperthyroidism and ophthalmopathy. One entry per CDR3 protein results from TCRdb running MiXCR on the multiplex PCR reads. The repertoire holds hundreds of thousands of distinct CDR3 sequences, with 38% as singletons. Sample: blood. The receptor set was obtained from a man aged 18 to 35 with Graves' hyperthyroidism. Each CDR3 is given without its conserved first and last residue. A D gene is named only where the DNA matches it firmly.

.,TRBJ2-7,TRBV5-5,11,ASSHLDTYEQY
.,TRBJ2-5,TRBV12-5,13,ASSTDGTWGETQY
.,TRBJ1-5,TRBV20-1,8,SAPHQPQH
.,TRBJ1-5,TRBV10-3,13,AISANPGGRQPQH
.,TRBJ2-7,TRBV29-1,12,SGATGSRSYEQY
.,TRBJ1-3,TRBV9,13,ASSVLDNSGNTIY
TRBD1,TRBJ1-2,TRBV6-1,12,ASTQEQGSYDYT
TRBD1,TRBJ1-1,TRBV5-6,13,ASSGDRGADTEAF
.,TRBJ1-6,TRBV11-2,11,ASSPGTGSPLH
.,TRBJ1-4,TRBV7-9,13,ASSVIQATNEKLF
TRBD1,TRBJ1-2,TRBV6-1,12,ASSEAGQVHGYT
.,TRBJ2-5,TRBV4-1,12,ASSHTNNEETQY